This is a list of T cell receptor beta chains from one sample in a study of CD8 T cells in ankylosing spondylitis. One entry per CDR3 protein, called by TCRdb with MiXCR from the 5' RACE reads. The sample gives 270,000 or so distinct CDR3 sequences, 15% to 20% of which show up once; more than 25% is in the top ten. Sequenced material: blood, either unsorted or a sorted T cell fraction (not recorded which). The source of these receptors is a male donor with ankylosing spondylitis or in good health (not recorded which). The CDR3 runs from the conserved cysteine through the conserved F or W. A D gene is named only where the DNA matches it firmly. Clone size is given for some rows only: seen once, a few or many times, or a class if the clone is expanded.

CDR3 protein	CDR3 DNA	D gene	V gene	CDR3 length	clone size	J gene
CASSHRRASGNTGELFF	TGTGCCAGCAGCCACAGACGGGCTAGCGGTAACACCGGGGAGCTGTTTTTT	TRBD2	TRBV11-2	17	few	TRBJ2-2
CASSQDSGVGNTIYF	TGCGCCAGCAGCCAAGATAGCGGGGTCGGAAACACCATATATTTT	.	TRBV4-1	15	.	TRBJ1-3
CSARAGTGWNSPLHF	TGCAGTGCTAGAGCCGGGACAGGGTGGAATTCACCCCTCCACTTT	TRBD1	TRBV20-1	15	many	TRBJ1-6
CSARDLSSVSYEQYF	TGCAGTGCTAGAGATCTGAGCTCTGTATCCTACGAGCAGTACTTC	.	TRBV20-1	15	many	TRBJ2-7
CASSPRDTLYEQYF	TGTGCCAGCAGCCCCCGGGACACTCTCTACGAGCAGTACTTC	.	TRBV7-8	14	.	TRBJ2-7
CASSFGTGPTYEQYF	TGTGCCAGCAGTTTTGGGACAGGGCCTACCTACGAGCAGTACTTC	TRBD1	TRBV12-3/TRBV12-4	15	.	TRBJ2-7
CASSLRVDQPQHF	TGTGCCAGCAGTCTCCGGGTGGATCAGCCCCAGCATTTT	.	TRBV27	13	.	TRBJ1-5
CASSPVASGYEQYF	TGTGCCAGCAGTCCTGTCGCTAGCGGCTACGAGCAGTACTTC	TRBD2	TRBV12-3/TRBV12-4	14	.	TRBJ2-7
CASSSNDMNSYEQYF	TGTGCCAGCAGTTCAAATGACATGAACTCCTACGAGCAGTACTTC	.	TRBV2	15	few	TRBJ2-7
CASSLAGGPGDTQYF	TGCGCCAGCAGCTTAGCGGGAGGGCCGGGCGATACGCAGTATTTT	TRBD2	TRBV7-2	15	many	TRBJ2-3
CASSLAQLTSQFF	TGTGCCAGCAGTTTAGCGCAGTTAACGTCACAGTTCTTC	.	TRBV12-3/TRBV12-4	13	.	TRBJ2-1
CSAWTGYEQYF	TGCAGTGCATGGACAGGGTACGAGCAGTACTTC	TRBD1	TRBV20-1	11	.	TRBJ2-7
CASSSQGWDSQPQHF	TGTGCCAGCAGCAGTCAGGGGTGGGATAGTCAGCCCCAGCATTTT	.	TRBV7-8	15	.	TRBJ1-5
CASSWTGGLNEQFF	TGTGCCAGCAGTTGGACAGGAGGCTTAAATGAGCAGTTCTTC	TRBD1	TRBV25-1	14	many	TRBJ2-1
CSVEIQGQETQYF	TGCAGCGTTGAAATCCAGGGTCAAGAGACCCAGTACTTC	.	TRBV29-1	13	.	TRBJ2-5
CSVVGQSSYNEQFF	TGCAGCGTTGTGGGGCAGAGCTCCTACAATGAGCAGTTCTTC	.	TRBV29-1	14	.	TRBJ2-1
CAISVGLAGQQETQYF	TGTGCCATCAGTGTTGGACTAGCGGGGCAGCAAGAGACCCAGTACTTC	TRBD2	TRBV10-3	16	once	TRBJ2-5
CASSRDRGYQETQYF	TGTGCCAGCAGCCGGGACAGGGGGTACCAAGAGACCCAGTACTTC	TRBD1	TRBV11-2	15	few	TRBJ2-5
CASSFLLGDTQYF	TGTGCCAGCAGCTTTTTATTGGGAGATACGCAGTATTTT	.	TRBV7-2	13	.	TRBJ2-3
CASSQGQRSSYEQYF	TGCGCCAGCAGCCAAGGGCAGCGGAGCTCCTACGAGCAGTACTTC	.	TRBV4-1	15	few	TRBJ2-7
CASGITEDTQYF	TGTGCCAGCGGGATCACGGAAGATACGCAGTATTTT	.	TRBV12-3/TRBV12-4	12	many	TRBJ2-3
CSVPFLAGGETQYF	TGCAGCGTCCCCTTTCTAGCGGGAGGGGAGACCCAGTACTTC	TRBD2	TRBV29-1	14	few	TRBJ2-5
CASSPRFGPSYEQYF	TGTGCCAGCAGTCCGCGCTTCGGCCCTAGCTACGAGCAGTACTTC	.	TRBV27	15	.	TRBJ2-7
CASSLIRAYEQYF	TGTGCCAGCAGCTTAATTAGGGCCTACGAGCAGTACTTC	.	TRBV13	13	few	TRBJ2-7
CSAREDREDEQFF	TGCAGTGCTAGGGAGGACAGGGAAGATGAGCAGTTCTTC	TRBD1	TRBV20-1	13	.	TRBJ2-1
CASSVEDQGSTDTQYF	TGTGCCAGCAGCGTAGAAGACCAGGGGAGCACAGATACGCAGTATTTT	.	TRBV9	16	.	TRBJ2-3
CASSLRGSSPLHF	TGTGCCAGCAGTTTAAGGGGATCCTCACCCCTCCACTTT	.	TRBV27	13	.	TRBJ1-6
CSPRGIDQYF	TGCAGTCCGAGGGGGATTGACCAGTACTTC	.	TRBV20-1	10	few	TRBJ2-5
CASSTPMAGWTNEQFF	TGTGCCAGCAGTACCCCTATGGCGGGATGGACGAATGAGCAGTTCTTC	.	TRBV28	16	.	TRBJ2-1
CASSQGPGQGITDTQYF	TGTGCCAGCAGCCAAGGTCCGGGACAGGGAATCACAGATACGCAGTATTTT	TRBD1	TRBV4-2	17	.	TRBJ2-3
CASSQDRGVSGELFF	TGCGCCAGCAGCCAAGATCGGGGGGTATCCGGGGAGCTGTTTTTT	TRBD2	TRBV4-3	15	few	TRBJ2-2
CASSQDCLTSGTPKETQYF	TGTGCCAGCAGCCAAGATTGCCTGACTAGCGGGACCCCAAAAGAGACCCAGTACTTC	TRBD2	TRBV3-1	19	.	TRBJ2-5
CASSQDRGRGNEQFF	TGCGCCAGCAGCCAAGATCGTGGGAGGGGCAATGAGCAGTTCTTC	TRBD2	TRBV4-3	15	many	TRBJ2-1
CSARVRGPSIWNTEAFF	TGCAGTGCTAGAGTAAGGGGGCCTAGTATCTGGAACACTGAAGCTTTCTTT	TRBD1	TRBV20-1	17	few	TRBJ1-1
CASSPKDRATNEKLFF	TGTGCCAGCAGTCCGAAGGACAGGGCAACTAATGAAAAACTGTTTTTT	TRBD1	TRBV6-2/TRBV6-3	16	few	TRBJ1-4
CASSPHDVMKETQYF	TGTGCCAGCAGTCCCCACGATGTGATGAAAGAGACCCAGTACTTC	.	TRBV28	15	many	TRBJ2-5
CASSQDPATYEQYF	TGCGCCAGCAGCCAAGATCCAGCGACCTACGAGCAGTACTTC	.	TRBV4-1	14	few	TRBJ2-7
CASSYSDGRFIYEQYF	TGTGCCAGCAGTTACTCGGACGGACGGTTTATCTACGAGCAGTACTTC	.	TRBV6-5	16	few	TRBJ2-7
CSLKGQADSYNEQFF	TGCAGCCTGAAGGGACAGGCTGACTCCTACAATGAGCAGTTCTTC	TRBD1	TRBV29-1	15	many	TRBJ2-1
CAISVWGQNYEQYF	TGTGCCATCAGTGTCTGGGGACAGAACTACGAGCAGTACTTC	TRBD1	TRBV10-3	14	many	TRBJ2-7
CASSHVDAYEQYF	TGCGCCAGCAGCCATGTGGATGCCTACGAGCAGTACTTC	.	TRBV4-1	13	few	TRBJ2-7
CASSQDRGIYEQYF	TGCGCCAGCAGCCAAGACAGGGGGATCTACGAGCAGTACTTC	TRBD1	TRBV4-1	14	few	TRBJ2-7
CASSVSAGGADTQYF	TGTGCCAGCAGTGTTTCAGCGGGAGGAGCAGATACGCAGTATTTT	TRBD2	TRBV25-1	15	many	TRBJ2-3
CASSPGTVDTQYF	TGTGCCAGCAGTCCCGGGACTGTGGATACGCAGTATTTT	.	TRBV12-3/TRBV12-4	13	few	TRBJ2-3
CASSLDWAAGELFF	TGTGCCAGCAGCTTAGATTGGGCAGCCGGGGAGCTGTTTTTT	.	TRBV11-2	14	.	TRBJ2-2
CASSPAPANEKLFF	TGTGCCAGCAGCCCCGCTCCGGCAAATGAAAAACTGTTTTTT	.	TRBV7-8	14	few	TRBJ1-4
CASSLRPGVGELFF	TGTGCCAGCAGTTTACGGCCTGGGGTAGGGGAGCTGTTTTTT	.	TRBV27	14	.	TRBJ2-2
CASSLFPTVNNSPLHF	TGTGCCAGCAGTTTATTCCCGACGGTGAATAATTCACCCCTCCACTTT	.	TRBV27	16	.	TRBJ1-6
CSVGAGPTYEQYF	TGCAGCGTGGGGGCAGGGCCCACCTACGAGCAGTACTTC	.	TRBV29-1	13	few	TRBJ2-7
CASSYSGTSGRVYNEQFF	TGTGCCAGCAGTTACTCGGGGACTAGCGGGAGGGTCTACAATGAGCAGTTCTTC	TRBD2	TRBV6-2/TRBV6-3	18	.	TRBJ2-1
CASSLGGVSGYTF	TGTGCCAGCAGCTTGGGGGGTGTGAGTGGCTACACCTTC	.	TRBV11-2	13	.	TRBJ1-2
CSVDLGKAQYF	TGCAGCGTTGACCTCGGAAAGGCGCAGTATTTT	.	TRBV29-1	11	few	TRBJ2-3
CSAGDHGQINEQFF	TGCAGTGCTGGAGACCACGGACAGATCAATGAGCAGTTCTTC	.	TRBV20-1	14	few	TRBJ2-1
CASSLLAGDSYNEQFF	TGTGCCAGCAGTTTACTAGCGGGAGACTCCTACAATGAGCAGTTCTTC	TRBD2	TRBV12-3/TRBV12-4	16	.	TRBJ2-1